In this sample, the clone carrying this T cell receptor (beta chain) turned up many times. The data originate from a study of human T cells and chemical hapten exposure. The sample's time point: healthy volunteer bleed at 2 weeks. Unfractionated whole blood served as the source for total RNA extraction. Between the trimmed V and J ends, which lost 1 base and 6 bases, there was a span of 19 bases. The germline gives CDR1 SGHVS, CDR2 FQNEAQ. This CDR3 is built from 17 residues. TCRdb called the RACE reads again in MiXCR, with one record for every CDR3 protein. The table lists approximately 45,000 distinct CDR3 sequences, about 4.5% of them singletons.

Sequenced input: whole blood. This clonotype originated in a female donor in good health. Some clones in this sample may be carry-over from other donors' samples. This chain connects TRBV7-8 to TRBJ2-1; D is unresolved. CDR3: CASSLGSGQLRINEQFF. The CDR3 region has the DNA TGTGCCAGCAGCTTAGGGTCCGGCCAATTAAGAATCAATGAGCAGTTCTTC.